A single sample gave rise to the 27 T cell receptor beta chains below, sequenced in a study of graft-versus-host responses after intestinal transplantation. Generated by immunoSEQ multiplex PCR, the TCRdb table keeps only in-frame clones and is missing some. The profile shows about 120,000 clones, 90% to 95% of them singletons. For these receptors, no antigen is known. The input for sequencing was unstimulated CD8+ T cells sorted from spleen or lymph node cells, taken before intestinal transplant. The receptors shown here come from a human donor who received an intestinal transplant.

This sequence joins TRBV27 and TRBJ2-6; TRBD2 might be the D (5 bases). V was clipped by 4 bases and J by 3 bases, with 22 bases between them. This CDR3 has 19 residues. Germline CDR1 is MNHEY and CDR2 is SMNVEV (reference sequence). The CDR3 coding sequence is TGTGCCAGCAGTTCTTCTATTCGGGGTTGGCTTTATGGGGCCAACGTCCTGACTTTC. Protein: CASSSSIRGWLYGANVLTF.

CDR3 coding DNA: TGTGCCAGTATTCAAGGAGCCGGCAATCAGCCCCAGCATTTT. Translation gives CASIQGAGNQPQHF. V and J are TRBV19 and TRBJ1-5, with D unclear. This CDR3 has 14 residues. CDR1 LNHDA and CDR2 SQIVND come from the germline V gene (reference sequence). Trimming took 7 bases from V and 2 from J, leaving 12 bases between them.

The J gene is TRBJ2-1, the V gene TRBV2, with TRBD2 identical over 7 bases. V gave up 6 bases and J gave up 8 bases; unmatched junction bases: 19. This CDR3 region has 17 residues. Germline CDR1 is SNHLY and CDR2 is FYNNEI. The DNA of the CDR3 is TGTGCCAGCAGCGGCCCGGGTGTGGGCGGGAGTCGCGATGAGCAGTTCTTC. This translates into CASSGPGVGGSRDEQFF.

The J gene is TRBJ2-1, the V gene TRBV7-9, with no clear D. The germline V gene encodes CDR1 SEHNR and CDR2 FQNEAQ (reference sequence). V lost 6 bases and J lost 10, with 13 bases in between. The CDR3 extends over 12 amino acids. Here the CDR3 DNA reads TGTGCCAGCAGTCCTACTACGTGGGAGCAGTTCTTC. This encodes CASSPTTWEQFF.

The V call is TRBV6-1, the J call TRBJ1-1; D not resolved. Germline CDR1 and CDR2: MNHNS and SASEGT. The CDR3 consists of 12 residues. The V end lost 8 bases, the J end lost 0 bases, and 7 bases lay between the germline ends. The CDR3 coding sequence is TGTGCCAGCGTCTTCATGAACACTGAAGCTTTCTTT. Amino acid sequence: CASVFMNTEAFF.

The rearrangement links TRBV18 to TRBJ2-5; D ambiguous. The CDR3 spans 15 residues. Germline V gene lookup returns CDR1 KGHSH and CDR2 LQKENI. V lost 3 bases to trimming and J lost 1 base, with 12 bases between them. CDR3 region: CASSPSGQPQETQYF. CDR3 nucleotides: TGTGCCAGCTCACCTTCGGGCCAGCCCCAAGAGACCCAGTACTTC. Full variable domain (rest looked up from reference TRBV18 and TRBJ2-5): NAGVMQNPRHLVRRRGQEARLRCSPMKGHSHVYWYRQLPEEGLKFMVYLQKENIIDESGMPKERFSAEFPKEGPSILRIQQVVRGDSAAYFCASSPSGQPQETQYFGPGTRLLVL.

Only one count was recorded for this clone. This chain links TRBV4-1 with TRBJ2-7; the D call may be TRBD1 or TRBD2 (6 bases each). The CDR3 covers 16 residues. V was clipped by 4 bases and J by 4 bases, with 20 bases between them. Germline V gene lookup returns CDR1 MGHRA and CDR2 YSYEKL. CDR3 DNA sequence: TGCGCCAGCAGCCTGAAATGGGGGGCGAATGGATACGAGCAGTACTTC. It encodes CASSLKWGANGYEQYF.

The chain has TRBV7-2 and TRBJ2-1, with 15 bases aligning to TRBD2. The V gene's germline CDR1 is SGHTA and CDR2 FQGNSA. V lost 5 bases, J lost 7 bases, and 3 bases stayed unmatched. The CDR3 length is 15 residues. In DNA form, the CDR3 reads TGTGCCAGCAGCCAGGGACTAGCGGGAGGAAATGAGCAGTTCTTC. As protein: CASSQGLAGGNEQFF.

The chain employs TRBV29-1 and TRBJ1-2; a possible D gene is TRBD1 (5 bases). The germline V and J ends were trimmed by 4 bases and 2 bases, with 11 bases remaining between them. This CDR3 spans 13 amino acids. The V gene's germline CDR1 is SQVTM and CDR2 ANQGSEA. The CDR3 bases are TGCAGCGTTGTTACAGGCGACAACTATGGCTACACCTTC. It is translated as CSVVTGDNYGYTF.

This sequence joins TRBV20-1 and TRBJ2-1; D uncertain. Per the germline V gene, CDR1 is DFQATT and CDR2 is SNEGSKA (reference sequence). V lost 8 bases to trimming and J lost 10 bases, with 12 bases between them. The CDR3 length is 10 residues. The CDR3 here is CSPQVDEQFF. DNA for the CDR3: TGCAGTCCCCAGGTTGACGAGCAGTTCTTC.

V usage is TRBV29-1 and J usage is TRBJ2-1, with 12 bases fitting TRBD2. CDR3 length: 13 residues. Per germline, CDR1 SQVTM and CDR2 ANQGSEA. The CDR3 DNA reads TGCAGTCATCTAGCGGGAGGGTACAATGAGCAGTTCTTC. It yields the protein CSHLAGGYNEQFF.

The chain is built from TRBV7-3 and TRBJ2-7; 11 positions agree with TRBD1. CDR3 length: 20 residues. CDR1 and CDR2 from the germline V gene are SGHTA and FQGTGA. V lost 3 bases to trimming and J lost 0 bases; unmatched junction nucleotides: 16. CDR3 nucleotides: TGTGCCAGCAGCTTCACCCGGGACAGGGGGACCGGGACGCCCTCCTACGAGCAGTACTTC. It encodes CASSFTRDRGTGTPSYEQYF. Drawing the rest from reference TRBV7-3 and TRBJ2-7, the complete variable domain is GAGVSQTPSNKVTEKGKYVELRCDPISGHTALYWYRQSLGQGPEFLIYFQGTGAADDSGLPNDRFFAVRPEGSVSTLKIQRTERGDSAVYLCASSFTRDRGTGTPSYEQYFGPGTRLTVT.

This clone was counted a single time. J is TRBJ2-1 and V is TRBV11-2; 9 bases line up with TRBD2. The V segment lost 5 bases and the J segment 8 bases; nucleotides outside the gene matches: 13. The CDR3 spans 16 residues. Germline-derived CDR1 and CDR2 are SGHAT and FQNNGV. CDR3 DNA sequence: TGTGCCAGCAGCCCCTCTCGGCGGGAGGGCCTTTATGAGCAGTTCTTC. As protein: CASSPSRREGLYEQFF.

This chain connects TRBV5-1 to TRBJ2-1, with 13 positions matching TRBD2. CDR3 length: 19 amino acids. Germline V gene sequence: CDR1 SGHRS, CDR2 YFSETQ. V gave up 5 bases and J gave up 7 bases; unmatched junction bases: 18. This CDR3 reads CASRPGLAGDQPLWNEQFF. The CDR3 region has the DNA TGCGCCAGCAGACCCGGACTAGCGGGAGATCAACCCCTTTGGAATGAGCAGTTCTTC.

V and J are TRBV9 and TRBJ2-6, with D perhaps matching TRBD2 (6 bases). The V gene lost 4 bases and the J gene lost 0 bases, with 14 bases spanning the gap. CDR3 size: 17 residues. The germline V gene encodes CDR1 SGDLS and CDR2 YYNGEE. CDR3 loop: CASSRPGSSSGANVLTF. CDR3 bases: TGTGCCAGCAGCAGACCCGGGAGCAGCTCTGGGGCCAACGTCCTGACTTTC.

This clone was detected only a few times. This sequence joins TRBV28 and TRBJ2-3; 16 bases fit TRBD2. The CDR3 is 19 residues long. The V gene end was trimmed by 6 bases and the J gene end by 6 bases; junction bases not matched to a gene: 15. Germline CDR1 MDHEN, CDR2 SYDVKM. DNA for the CDR3: TGTGCCAGCAGCGACCCGGGACTAGCGGGAGGGCAACCCCCGGATACGCAGTATTTT. This sequence encodes CASSDPGLAGGQPPDTQYF.

The chain combines TRBV7-9 with TRBJ2-5; the match to TRBD1 covers 9 bases. The CDR3 runs to 15 residues. V was pared by 5 bases and J by 5 bases, with 9 bases of the junction left unmatched. Germline V gene data show CDR1 as SEHNR and CDR2 as FQNEAQ (reference sequence). The CDR3: CASSLTGTGRETQYF. CDR3 nucleotides: TGTGCCAGCAGCCTAACGGGGACAGGGAGGGAGACCCAGTACTTC.

This chain connects TRBV6-6 to TRBJ2-3; 9 bases map to TRBD2. The CDR3 has 15 residues. The germline V gene has CDR1 MNHNY and CDR2 SVGAGI (reference sequence). Losses at the gene ends were 5 bases for V and 2 bases for J; bases not matched to a gene: 5. The CDR3 region is CASSPGTSYTDTQYF. The CDR3 bases are TGTGCCAGCAGTCCTGGGACTAGCTACACAGATACGCAGTATTTT.

The count of this clone is one. CDR3 sequence reads: CASRPWRKQTGANVLTF. The CDR3 DNA follows: TGTGCCAGCAGGCCCTGGAGGAAACAGACTGGGGCCAACGTCCTGACTTTC. This chain links TRBV5-8 with TRBJ2-6; possibly TRBD2 for D (5 bases). The V end lost 5 bases, the J end lost 2 bases, and 17 bases lay between the germline ends. CDR1 and CDR2 (germline): SGHTS, YDEGEE. The CDR3 length is 17 residues.

The rearrangement uses TRBV9 and TRBJ1-5; D is undetermined. CDR3 length: 14 residues. Trimming stripped 3 bases from V and 2 bases from J, with 9 bases between. The germline V gene encodes CDR1 SGDLS and CDR2 YYNGEE. The CDR3 DNA is TGTGCCAGCAGCGCAAACGGAGGCAATCAGCCCCAGCATTTT. Its translation is CASSANGGNQPQHF.

The genes are TRBV25-1 and TRBJ1-1, with unresolved D. The CDR3 spans 11 residues. Trimming stripped 6 bases from V and 5 bases from J, with 7 bases between. Germline loops: CDR1 MGHDK, CDR2 SYGVNS. The CDR3 DNA follows: TGTGCCAGCAGAGCGGTGACTGAAGCTTTCTTT. It codes for CASRAVTEAFF.

The rearrangement links TRBV7-6 to TRBJ2-7, with TRBD2 as a possible D gene (6 bases). Per germline, CDR1 SGHVS and CDR2 FNYEAQ. With 1 base removed from V and 3 bases from J, the gap between germline ends came to 10 bases. There are 14 residues in the CDR3. CDR3 amino acids: CASSLGDLYYEQYF. The DNA of the CDR3 is TGTGCCAGCAGCTTAGGGGACTTGTACTACGAGCAGTACTTC.

The V gene is TRBV28, the J gene TRBJ1-2; possibly TRBD1 for D (6 bases). Germline V gene lookup returns CDR1 MDHEN and CDR2 SYDVKM. The CDR3 covers 16 residues. With 7 bases removed from V and 7 bases from J, the gap between germline ends came to 25 bases. CDR3 nucleotides: TGTGCCAGCACCGCATTTGCCCTTGTGGCAGGGGCTGGCTACACCTTC. This codes for CASTAFALVAGAGYTF.

The chain has TRBV29-1 and TRBJ2-7, with 7 bases matching TRBD1. The germline CDR1 and CDR2 sequences are SQVTM and ANQGSEA. V gave up 6 bases and J gave up 6 bases; unmatched junction bases: 8. The CDR3 covers 12 residues. The CDR3 bases are TGCAGCGTCCTGTATAGGACAGGCGAGCAGTACTTC. Encoded protein: CSVLYRTGEQYF.

This clone occurred once. The V call is TRBV25-1, the J call TRBJ1-2; D is possibly TRBD1 (6 bases). The V gene's germline CDR1 is MGHDK and CDR2 SYGVNS. V lost 6 bases to trimming and J lost 8 bases, with 22 bases between them. This CDR3 comprises 15 residues. The CDR3 region has the DNA TGTGCCAGCAGGGGGGCTGACCTCCTGGACCAGGGCTACACCTTC. Protein product: CASRGADLLDQGYTF.

This chain links TRBV6-1 with TRBJ2-5; D unclear. The CDR3 consists of 15 residues. Looked up from germline, CDR1 is MNHNS and CDR2 is SASEGT. Trimming took 3 bases from V and 0 from J, leaving 11 bases between them. The CDR3 DNA sequence: TGTGCCAGCAGTGACTTGGCGCACTACCAAGAGACCCAGTACTTC. It encodes CASSDLAHYQETQYF.

This clone came up once. The chain recombines TRBV19 with TRBJ2-5; tentatively, D is TRBD2 (7 bases). The V gene's germline CDR1 is LNHDA and CDR2 SQIVND (reference sequence). CDR3 length: 15 residues. The V end was cut by 3 bases, the J end by 4 bases, with 15 bases between. The CDR3 here is CASSMIRGAGETQYF. The CDR3 coding sequence is TGTGCCAGTAGTATGATTCGGGGGGCAGGAGAGACCCAGTACTTC.